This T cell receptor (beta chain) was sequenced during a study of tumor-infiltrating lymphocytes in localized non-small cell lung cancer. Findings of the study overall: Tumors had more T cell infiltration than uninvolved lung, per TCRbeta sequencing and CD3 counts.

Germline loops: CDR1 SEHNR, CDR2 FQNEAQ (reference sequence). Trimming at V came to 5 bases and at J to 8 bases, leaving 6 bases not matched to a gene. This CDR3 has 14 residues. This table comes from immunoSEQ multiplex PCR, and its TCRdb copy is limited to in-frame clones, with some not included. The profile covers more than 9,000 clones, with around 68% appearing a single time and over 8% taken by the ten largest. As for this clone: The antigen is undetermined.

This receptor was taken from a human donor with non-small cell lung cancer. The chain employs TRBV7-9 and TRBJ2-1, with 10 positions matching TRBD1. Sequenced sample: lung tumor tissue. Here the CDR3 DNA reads TGTGCCAGCAGCGAGGACAGGGGGGTCGATGAGCAGTTCTTC. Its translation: CASSEDRGVDEQFF.